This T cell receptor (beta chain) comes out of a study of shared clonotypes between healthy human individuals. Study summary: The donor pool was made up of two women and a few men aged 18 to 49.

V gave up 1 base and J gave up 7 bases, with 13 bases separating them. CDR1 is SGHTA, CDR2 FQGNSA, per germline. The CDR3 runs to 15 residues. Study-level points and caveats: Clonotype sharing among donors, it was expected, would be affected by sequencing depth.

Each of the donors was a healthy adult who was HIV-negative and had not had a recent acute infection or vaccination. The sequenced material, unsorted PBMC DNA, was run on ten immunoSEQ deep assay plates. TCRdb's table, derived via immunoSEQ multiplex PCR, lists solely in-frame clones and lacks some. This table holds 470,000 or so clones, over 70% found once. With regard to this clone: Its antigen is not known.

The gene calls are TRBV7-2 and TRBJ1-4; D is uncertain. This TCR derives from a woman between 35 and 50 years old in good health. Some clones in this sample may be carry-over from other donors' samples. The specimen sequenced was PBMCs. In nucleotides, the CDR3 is TGTGCCAGCAGCTTAGTTACCGACGTGGGTGAAAAACTGTTTTTT. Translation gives CASSLVTDVGEKLFF.